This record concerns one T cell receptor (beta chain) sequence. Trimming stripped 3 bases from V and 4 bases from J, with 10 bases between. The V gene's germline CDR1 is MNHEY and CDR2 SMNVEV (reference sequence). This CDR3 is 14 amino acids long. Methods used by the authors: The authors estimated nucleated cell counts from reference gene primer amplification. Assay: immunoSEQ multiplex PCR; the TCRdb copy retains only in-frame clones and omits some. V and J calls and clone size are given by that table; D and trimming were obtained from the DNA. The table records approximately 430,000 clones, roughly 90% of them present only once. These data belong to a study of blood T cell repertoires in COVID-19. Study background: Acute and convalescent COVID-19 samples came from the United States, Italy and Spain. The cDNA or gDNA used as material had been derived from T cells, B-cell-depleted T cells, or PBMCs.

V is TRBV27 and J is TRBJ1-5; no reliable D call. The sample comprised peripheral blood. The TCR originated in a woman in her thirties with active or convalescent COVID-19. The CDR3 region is CASSLRGSNQPQHF. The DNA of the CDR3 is TGTGCCAGCAGTTTGCGAGGATCGAATCAGCCCCAGCATTTT.